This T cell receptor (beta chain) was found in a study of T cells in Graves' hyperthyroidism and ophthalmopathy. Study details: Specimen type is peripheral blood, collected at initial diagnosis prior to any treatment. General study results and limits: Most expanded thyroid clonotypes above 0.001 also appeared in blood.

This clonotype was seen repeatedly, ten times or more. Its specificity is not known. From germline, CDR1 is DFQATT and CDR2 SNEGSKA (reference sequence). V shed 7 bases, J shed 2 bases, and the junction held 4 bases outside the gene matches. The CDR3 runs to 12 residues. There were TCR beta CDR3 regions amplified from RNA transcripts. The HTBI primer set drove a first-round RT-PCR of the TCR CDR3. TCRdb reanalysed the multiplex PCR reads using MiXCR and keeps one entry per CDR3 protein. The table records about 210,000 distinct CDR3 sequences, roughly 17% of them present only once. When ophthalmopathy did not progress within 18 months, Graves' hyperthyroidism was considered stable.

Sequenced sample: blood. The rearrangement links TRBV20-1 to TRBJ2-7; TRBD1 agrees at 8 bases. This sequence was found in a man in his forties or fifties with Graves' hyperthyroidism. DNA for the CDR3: TGCAGTGGGCAGGGGGCCGCCTACGAGCAGTACTTC. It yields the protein CSGQGAAYEQYF.